This T cell receptor beta chain was captured by sequencing in a study of T cell responses to AZD1222 COVID-19 vaccine. Study-wide points: Increases in Spike-specific TCR breadth and depth were seen after two AZD1222 doses. The donor group comprised mostly white British people and more females; the analysis possibly underestimated clonal diversity.

Deletions cut 2 bases from V and 6 bases from J, with 10 bases between. The germline V gene has CDR1 LNHDA and CDR2 SQIVND (reference sequence). The CDR3 is 13 residues long. Measured with immunoSEQ multiplex PCR; TCRdb has only the in-frame clones, and not every one. The table records approximately 100,000 clones, more than 75% of them present only once. As regards this clone: Its target is not known.

The sequenced sample was peripheral blood, obtained 28 days after the second AZD1222 dose. This receptor was obtained from an adult who received the AZD1222 COVID-19 vaccine. This chain joins TRBV19 and TRBJ1-1; D is ambiguous. CDR3 bases: TGTGCCAGTAGTATAACGGCGCTTGCTGAAGCTTTCTTT. Translated, it gives CASSITALAEAFF.